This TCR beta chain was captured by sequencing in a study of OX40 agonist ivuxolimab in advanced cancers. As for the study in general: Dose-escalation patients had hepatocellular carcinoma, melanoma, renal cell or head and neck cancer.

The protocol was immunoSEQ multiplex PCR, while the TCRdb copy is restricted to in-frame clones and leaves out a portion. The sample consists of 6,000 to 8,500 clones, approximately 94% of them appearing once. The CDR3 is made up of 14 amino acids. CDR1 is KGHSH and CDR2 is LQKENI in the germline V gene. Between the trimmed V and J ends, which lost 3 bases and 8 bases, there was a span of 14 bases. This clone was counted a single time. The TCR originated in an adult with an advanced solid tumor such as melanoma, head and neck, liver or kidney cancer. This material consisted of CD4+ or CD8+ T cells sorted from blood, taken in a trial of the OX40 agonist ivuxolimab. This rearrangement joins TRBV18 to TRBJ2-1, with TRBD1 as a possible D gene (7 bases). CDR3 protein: CASSPRGGGDEQFF. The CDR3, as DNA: TGTGCCAGCTCACCCCGCGGAGGGGGCGATGAGCAGTTCTTC.